These 4 T cell receptor beta chains share one sample of origin, sequenced in a study of T-cell memory formation after mild COVID-19. TCRdb reprocessed the 5' RACE reads via MiXCR and lists one record per CDR3 protein. The sample has roughly 240,000 distinct CDR3 sequences, around 15% seen once. Sequenced material: PBMCs or a T cell subset sorted from them (not recorded which). These receptors were collected from a man aged 18 to 30 who had mild COVID-19 (a few samples of this study predate the infection). Cell type and time point are not known.

This chain links TRBV7-9 with TRBJ2-2; D is unresolved. Germline-derived CDR1 and CDR2 are SEHNR and FQNEAQ (reference sequence). This CDR3 is 16 amino acids long. Trimming took off 1 base at V and 0 bases at J, with 9 bases between the two ends. The CDR3 nucleotides read TGTGCCAGCAGCTTAGTAGGGCTCGCGAACACCGGGGAGCTGTTTTTT. Translation: CASSLVGLANTGELFF.

CDR3 region: CASSLWGPADTQYF. CDR3 nucleotide sequence: TGTGCCAGCAGTTTGTGGGGCCCCGCAGATACGCAGTATTTT. The chain combines TRBV12-3 or TRBV12-4 with TRBJ2-3; D perhaps matches TRBD1 (5 bases). There are 14 residues in the CDR3. V was cut by 3 bases and J by 4 bases, with 11 bases left in between.

The chain couples TRBV5-1 to TRBJ1-5; no clear D. Germline assignment: CDR1 SGHRS and CDR2 YFSETQ. The ends were cut back, 2 bases at V and 2 bases at J, with 8 bases in the middle. The CDR3 has 14 amino acids. CDR3 coding DNA: TGCGCCAGCAGCTTAAACGGGGGCAATCAGCCCCAGCATTTT. Protein product: CASSLNGGNQPQHF. Combining the CDR3 with reference TRBV5-1 and TRBJ1-5 gives the whole variable domain KAGVTQTPRYLIKTRGQQVTLSCSPISGHRSVSWYQQTPGQGLQFLFEYFSETQRNKGNFPGRFSGRQFSNSRSEMNVSTLELGDSALYLCASSLNGGNQPQHFGDGTRLSIL.

The rearrangement uses TRBV6-2 or TRBV6-3 and TRBJ1-2; D remains ambiguous. The germline V gene has CDR1 MNHEY and CDR2 SVGEGT. The CDR3 length is 12 residues. Trimming stripped 4 bases from V and 8 bases from J, with 11 bases between. The CDR3 region is CASSSTMGGYTF. Here the CDR3 DNA reads TGTGCCAGCAGTTCGACAATGGGAGGCTACACCTTC.